This T cell receptor beta chain was recovered during a study of blood T cell repertoires in COVID-19. Looking at the study overall: The United States, Italy and Spain were the sources of the acute and convalescent COVID-19 samples. T cells, B-cell-depleted T cells, or PBMCs provided the cDNA or gDNA that served as material.

J lost 9 bases, V lost 0 bases, and 7 bases had no gene match. CDR1 is SGDLS, CDR2 YYNGEE, per germline. The CDR3 consists of 14 residues. Per the original data handling: Researchers report that nucleated cell counts were estimated from reference gene primer amplification. Assay used: immunoSEQ multiplex PCR; TCRdb lists only in-frame clones, some missing. V and J calls and clone size are as listed in that table; D and trimming were resolved from the DNA. The sample lists roughly 30,000 clones; roughly 90% were seen once. Sequenced material: peripheral blood. The source of this sequence is a human donor in a cohort sampled during active COVID-19. The chain uses TRBV9 and TRBJ2-3; 7 nucleotides align to TRBD2. The CDR3 coding sequence is TGTGCCAGCAGCGTAGTAAGTGGTAGCGGGACGCAGTATTTT. It codes for CASSVVSGSGTQYF.